Reported below is one TCR beta chain. Its antigen is not identified. MiXCR, run by TCRdb on the reads, gives a single entry per CDR3 protein. Among 200,000 to 300,000 distinct CDR3 sequences listed, about 12% were seen once. The sample belongs to a study of T cell repertoires in cytomegalovirus infection. Across the whole study: A matching HLA type, together with CMV infection, was signaled by public TCR beta signatures. Study-wide findings and caveats: Predominance within the ex vivo response was attributable to HLA-C-restricted CMV-specific TCR beta clonotypes. Carriers of CMV plus the relevant HLA were identified by cumulative public TCR beta family frequency.

This CDR3 has 15 amino acids. V lost 1 base to trimming and J lost 7 bases; unmatched junction nucleotides: 6. CDR1 SGHDN and CDR2 FVKESK come from the germline V gene. This receptor was taken from a human donor in good health (CMV status not recorded). Some clones in this sample may be carry-over from other donors' samples. The specimen was PBMCs. J is TRBJ2-2 and V is TRBV14; 7 nucleotides line up with TRBD1. In DNA, the CDR3 is TGTGCCAGCAGCCAAGCGACAGGGCTGGTCGGGGAGCTGTTTTTT. Translation: CASSQATGLVGELFF.